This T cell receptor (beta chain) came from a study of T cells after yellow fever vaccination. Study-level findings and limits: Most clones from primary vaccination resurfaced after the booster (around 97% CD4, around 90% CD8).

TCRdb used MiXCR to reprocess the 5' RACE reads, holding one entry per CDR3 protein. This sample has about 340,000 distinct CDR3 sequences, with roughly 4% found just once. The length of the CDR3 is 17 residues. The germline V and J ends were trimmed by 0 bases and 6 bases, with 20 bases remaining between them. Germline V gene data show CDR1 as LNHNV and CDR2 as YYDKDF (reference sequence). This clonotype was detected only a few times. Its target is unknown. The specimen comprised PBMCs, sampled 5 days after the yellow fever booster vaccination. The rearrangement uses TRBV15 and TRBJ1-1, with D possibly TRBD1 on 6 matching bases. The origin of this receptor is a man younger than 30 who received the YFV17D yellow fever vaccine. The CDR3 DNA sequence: TGTGCCACCAGCAGAGATCGGGGGGGAGGACAGTACCCTGAAGCTTTCTTT. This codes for CATSRDRGGGQYPEAFF.